These 22 T cell receptor beta chains were sequenced from one sample in a study of blood T cell repertoires in COVID-19. Data came from immunoSEQ multiplex PCR; TCRdb stores just in-frame clones and leaves some out. The table shows roughly 120,000 clones, with about 94% occurring only once. The sequenced sample consisted of peripheral blood. These receptors came from a middle-aged man with COVID-19, enrolled during active disease.

The rearrangement joins TRBV19 to TRBJ1-5; D not certain. In germline, CDR1 is LNHDA, CDR2 SQIVND (reference sequence). V lost 1 base to trimming and J lost 0 bases, with 7 bases between them. The CDR3 loop spans 15 amino acids. The CDR3 sequence: CASSIVLYSNQPQHF. CDR3 sequence (DNA): TGTGCCAGTAGTATAGTCCTCTATAGCAATCAGCCCCAGCATTTT.

V is TRBV4-3 and J is TRBJ2-7; weak D call: TRBD2 (5 bases). This CDR3 is 14 amino acids long. From germline, CDR1 is LGHNA and CDR2 YSLEER. Trimming stripped 4 bases from V and 6 bases from J, with 16 bases between. In nucleotides, the CDR3 is TGCGCCAGCAGCCTTAGACTCCTGGACTCCGAGCAGTACTTC. It encodes CASSLRLLDSEQYF.

The V and J genes are TRBV12-3 or TRBV12-4 and TRBJ1-1; no clear D gene. Trimming stripped 2 bases from V and 11 bases from J, with 12 bases between. The CDR3 loop spans 12 amino acids. The CDR3 DNA follows: TGTGCCAGCAGTTTAACAGTAAGATTGGCTTTCTTT. Amino acids: CASSLTVRLAFF.

The chain employs TRBV29-1 and TRBJ1-2; 12 bases map to TRBD1. Germline lookup yields CDR1 SQVTM and CDR2 ANQGSEA. The CDR3 consists of 13 residues. The trim removed 7 bases at V and 3 bases at J, leaving 3 bases unmatched. CDR3 amino acids: CSAGQGAYYGYTF. CDR3 nucleotides: TGCAGCGCGGGACAGGGGGCGTACTATGGCTACACCTTC.

A single count supports this clone. V gene TRBV5-1 combines with J gene TRBJ2-2; 7 bases line up with TRBD2. Germline CDR1 is SGHRS and CDR2 is YFSETQ. CDR3 size: 15 residues. Losses at the gene ends were 2 bases for V and 7 bases for J; bases not matched to a gene: 8. The CDR3 coding sequence is TGCGCCAGCAGCTTCGGGAGCGGGATGGTCGGGGAGCTGTTTTTT. This translates into CASSFGSGMVGELFF.

This clone was observed a single time. V usage is TRBV5-4 and J usage is TRBJ2-1, with 15 bases that match TRBD2. V dropped 0 bases and J dropped 12; count of bases not matched to a gene: 4. CDR1 and CDR2 from the germline V gene are SGHNT and YYREEE (reference sequence). CDR3 length: 15 residues. The CDR3 here is CASSLEGLAGGTQFF. In DNA, the CDR3 is TGTGCCAGCAGCTTGGAGGGACTAGCGGGAGGTACGCAGTTCTTC.

The chain employs TRBV6-6 and TRBJ2-3; 8 bases align to TRBD1. The CDR3 runs 16 residues. J lost 3 bases, V lost 5 bases, and 10 bases had no gene match. Germline CDR1 MNHNY, CDR2 SVGAGI (reference sequence). CDR3 sequence reads: CASSSRQGIFTDTQYF. CDR3 nucleotide sequence: TGTGCCAGCAGTAGCCGACAGGGGATCTTTACAGATACGCAGTATTTT.

The chain carries TRBV20-1 and TRBJ2-6; 10 positions agree with TRBD2. After removal of 3 bases from V and 2 bases from J, the junction contained 13 bases not matched to a gene. In germline, CDR1 is DFQATT, CDR2 SNEGSKA (reference sequence). The length of the CDR3 is 19 residues. The CDR3 here is CSASSSGRDSSPGANVLTF. The CDR3 DNA reads as TGCAGTGCTAGTTCTAGCGGGAGAGACTCATCGCCTGGGGCCAACGTCCTGACTTTC.

This clone was counted a few times. This chain joins TRBV5-1 and TRBJ1-5; a weak D match, TRBD1 (5 bases). Per germline, CDR1 SGHRS and CDR2 YFSETQ. The CDR3 extends over 14 amino acids. The V end lost 0 bases, the J end lost 1 base, and 5 bases lay between the germline ends. CDR3 sequence (DNA): TGCGCCAGCAGCTTGGAGGGGAGCAATCAGCCCCAGCATTTT. Its translation: CASSLEGSNQPQHF.

J is TRBJ2-4 and V is TRBV19; a weak D match, TRBD1 (5 bases). The CDR3 consists of 18 residues. The V end lost 1 base, the J end lost 0 bases, and 16 bases lay between the germline ends. Germline CDR1 LNHDA, CDR2 SQIVND (reference sequence). The CDR3 reads CASSIVGRGRLAKNIQYF. The CDR3 region has the DNA TGTGCCAGTAGTATAGTAGGAAGGGGCCGTCTAGCCAAAAACATTCAGTACTTC.

The genes are TRBV9 and TRBJ2-7, with TRBD2 matching over 11 bases. CDR3 size: 16 residues. V lost 0 bases, J lost 2 bases, and 4 bases stayed unmatched. CDR1 and CDR2 (germline): SGDLS, YYNGEE. CDR3 protein: CASSVDSGRGTYEQYF. The CDR3 nucleotides are TGTGCCAGCAGCGTAGATAGCGGGAGGGGAACCTACGAGCAGTACTTC.

This rearrangement joins TRBV27 to TRBJ1-1, with D uncertain. Trimming removed 3 bases from V and 0 bases from J, with 8 bases in between. This CDR3 has 14 residues. CDR1 is MNHEY, CDR2 SMNVEV, per germline (reference sequence). CDR3 loop: CASSFNYMNTEAFF. As DNA, the CDR3 is TGTGCCAGCAGTTTTAACTATATGAACACTGAAGCTTTCTTT.

In this sample, this clone turned up once. The J gene is TRBJ2-3, the V gene TRBV7-9; no firm D call. CDR3 length equals 12 residues. From germline, CDR1 is SEHNR and CDR2 FQNEAQ (reference sequence). The V gene lost 4 bases and the J gene lost 6 bases, with 8 bases spanning the gap. CDR3 DNA sequence: TGTGCCAGCAGCTGGCAAATGGATACGCAGTATTTT. Translating gives CASSWQMDTQYF.

The genes are TRBV2 and TRBJ2-5; TRBD1 matches 11 bases. In germline, CDR1 is SNHLY, CDR2 FYNNEI. The junction had 9 bases not matched to a gene; V was cut back by 6 bases and J by 6 bases. CDR3 length equals 15 residues. The CDR3 sequence: CASSRGQGALKTQYF. CDR3 DNA: TGTGCCAGCAGCCGCGGACAGGGGGCTTTGAAGACCCAGTACTTC.

The rearrangement uses TRBV2 and TRBJ2-1; 12 nucleotides agree with TRBD2. The trim removed 7 bases at V and 7 bases at J, leaving 8 bases unmatched. The CDR3 has 15 amino acids. Germline values: CDR1 SNHLY, CDR2 FYNNEI. The CDR3 region is CASKELAGGVNEQFF. CDR3 nucleotide sequence: TGTGCCAGCAAAGAACTAGCGGGAGGCGTGAATGAGCAGTTCTTC. The full variable domain, in which reference TRBV2 and TRBJ2-1 provide the parts outside the CDR3, is EPEVTQTPSHQVTQMGQEVILRCVPISNHLYFYWYRQILGQKVEFLVSFYNNEISEKSEIFDDQFSVERPDGSNFTLKIRSTKLEDSAMYFCASKELAGGVNEQFFGPGTRLTVL.

This clone appeared a single time. The V gene is TRBV24-1, the J gene TRBJ2-1; 10 bases fit TRBD2. The CDR3 is 15 amino acids. Germline V gene sequence: CDR1 KGHDR, CDR2 SFDVKD. The V gene end was trimmed by 4 bases and the J gene end by 4 bases; junction bases not matched to a gene: 3. The CDR3 coding sequence is TGTGCCACCAGTGACAGACTAGCGGGTTACAATGAGCAGTTCTTC. Protein: CATSDRLAGYNEQFF.

The V gene is TRBV10-3, the J gene TRBJ1-1; tentatively, D is TRBD1 (5 bases). This CDR3 has 13 amino acids. V lost 7 bases, J lost 0 bases, and 9 bases lay in between. Germline CDR1 reads ENHRY; CDR2 reads SYGVKD. The CDR3 protein is CAITNRLNTEAFF. The CDR3 DNA is TGTGCCATCACCAACAGGTTGAACACTGAAGCTTTCTTT.

The chain joins TRBV3-1 (or the pseudogene TRBV3-2) to TRBJ1-6; TRBD1 matches at 9 bases. V lost 5 bases to trimming and J lost 10 bases; unmatched junction nucleotides: 9. Germline CDR1 and CDR2: LGHDT and YNNKEL (reference sequence). The CDR3 extends over 15 amino acids. The CDR3 spells CASSAPGTGNSPLHF. CDR3 coding DNA: TGTGCCAGCAGCGCGCCCGGGACAGGGAACTCACCCCTCCACTTT.

V is TRBV5-1 and J is TRBJ2-2, with 8 bases aligning to TRBD1. There are 14 residues in the CDR3. Germline V gives CDR1 SGHRS, CDR2 YFSETQ. The J segment lost 3 bases and the V segment lost 4 bases, leaving 2 bases of the junction unmatched. CDR3 region: CASSPTGDTGELFF. CDR3 sequence (DNA): TGCGCCAGCAGCCCGACAGGGGACACCGGGGAGCTGTTTTTT.

The CDR3 DNA reads TGTGCCAGCAGCAAAGGGGGACAGGATATCTGCGAGCAGTACTTC. It translates to CASSKGGQDICEQYF. J is TRBJ2-7 and V is TRBV21-1; TRBD1 is taken as the D call from the table, unchecked against the DNA. TRBV21-1 is a listed pseudogene. The CDR3 consists of 15 residues.

This clone was detected only once. The CDR3 protein is CASSLLPKGSNTGELFF. For the CDR3, the DNA is TGTGCCAGCAGCTTACTTCCGAAGGGGTCAAACACCGGGGAGCTGTTTTTT. This rearrangement joins TRBV7-8 to TRBJ2-2, with TRBD1 as a possible D gene (5 bases). Germline loops: CDR1 SGHVS, CDR2 FQNEAQ. V lost 2 bases and J 2 bases, leaving 15 bases between the germline ends. The CDR3 extends over 17 amino acids. Full variable domain (remainder filled in from reference TRBV7-8 and TRBJ2-2): GAGVSQSPRYKVAKRGQDVALRCDPISGHVSLFWYQQALGQGPEFLTYFQNEAQLDKSGLPSDRFFAERPEGSVSTLKIQRTQQEDSAVYLCASSLLPKGSNTGELFFGEGSRLTVL.

As regards this clone: In the same sample, other DNA sequences code for this CDR3. The chain links TRBV19 to TRBJ1-5; the D gene is possibly TRBD1 (5 bases). The germline V gene encodes CDR1 LNHDA and CDR2 SQIVND (reference sequence). This CDR3 contains 14 residues. Trimming cost V 5 bases and J 2 bases, with 10 bases left between them. In DNA, the CDR3 is TGTGCCAGTAGTTCCGGGGGAGGCAATCAGCCCCAGCATTTT. It translates to CASSSGGGNQPQHF.